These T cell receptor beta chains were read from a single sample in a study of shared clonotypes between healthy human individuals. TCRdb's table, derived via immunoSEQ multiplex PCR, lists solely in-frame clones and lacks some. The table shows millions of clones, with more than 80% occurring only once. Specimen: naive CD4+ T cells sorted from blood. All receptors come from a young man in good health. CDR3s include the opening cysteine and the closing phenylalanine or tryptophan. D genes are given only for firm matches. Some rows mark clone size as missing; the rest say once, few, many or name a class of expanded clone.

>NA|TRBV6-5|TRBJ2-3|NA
TGTGCCAGCAGTGAAAGAGGTACGCAGTATTTT
CASSERGTQYF
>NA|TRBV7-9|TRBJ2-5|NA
TGTGCCAGCAGCTTAGCGCGGAGTCAAGAGACCCAGTACTTC
CASSLARSQETQYF
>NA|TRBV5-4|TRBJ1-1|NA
TGTGCCAGCAGTCCTGGGATGGGCACTGAAGCTTTCTTT
CASSPGMGTEAFF
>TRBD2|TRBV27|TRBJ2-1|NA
TGTGCCAGCAGCCCTAGCGGCCGTTACAATGAGCAGTTCTTC
CASSPSGRYNEQFF
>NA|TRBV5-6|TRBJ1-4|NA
TGTGCCAGCAGCCGTTCGGGGGCAACTAATGAAAAACTGTTTTTT
CASSRSGATNEKLFF
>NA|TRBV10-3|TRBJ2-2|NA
TGTGCCATCACTCACAGCCGAGACACCGGGGAGCTGTTTTTT
CAITHSRDTGELFF
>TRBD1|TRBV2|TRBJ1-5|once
TGTGCCAGCAGTGTTGGAACAGGGGGCCAAGGGCCCCAGCATTTT
CASSVGTGGQGPQHF
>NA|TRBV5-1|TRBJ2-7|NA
TGCGCCAGCAGTGAGGGGGGGCTTTCCTACGAGCAGTACTTC
CASSEGGLSYEQYF
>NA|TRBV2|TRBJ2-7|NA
TGTGCCAGCAACAAAAACGGGGTTATCTCTACCGAGCAGTACTTT
CASNKNGVISTEQYF
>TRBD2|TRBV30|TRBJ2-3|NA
TGTGCCTGGGGGAGCGGGAGCATCGGCACAGATACGCAGTATTTT
CAWGSGSIGTDTQYF
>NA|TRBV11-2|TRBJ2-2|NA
TGTGCCAGCAGCTTAGATAGGGTGGACACCGGGGAGCTGTTTTTT
CASSLDRVDTGELFF
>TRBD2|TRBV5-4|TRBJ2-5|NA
TGTGCCAGCAGCTCCCCTAGCGGAATTCAAGAGACCCAGTACTTC
CASSSPSGIQETQYF
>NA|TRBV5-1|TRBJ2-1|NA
TGCGCCAGCCTCGGGAATGGAAACGAGCAGTTCTTC
CASLGNGNEQFF
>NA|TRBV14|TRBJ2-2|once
TGTGCCAGCAGCCAAGTTGCGGGGATAAACACCGGGGAGCTGTTTTTT
CASSQVAGINTGELFF
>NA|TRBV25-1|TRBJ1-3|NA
TGTGCCAGCAGTACCCCCGGCAGCTCTGGAAACACCATATATTTT
CASSTPGSSGNTIYF
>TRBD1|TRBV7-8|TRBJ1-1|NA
TGTGCCAGCACACAGGGGGGGAACACTGAAGCTTTCTTT
CASTQGGNTEAFF
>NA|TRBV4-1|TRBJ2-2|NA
TGCGCCAGCAGCCTAGAACAGGCGAACACCGGGGAGCTGTTTTTT
CASSLEQANTGELFF
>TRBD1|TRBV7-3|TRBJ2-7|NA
TGTGCCAGCACCCTGGGACAGGTAAGGAGCTACGAGCAGTACTTC
CASTLGQVRSYEQYF
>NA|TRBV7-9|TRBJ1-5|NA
TGTGCCAGCAGCTTCGGGGGTTCCCAGCCCCAGCATTTT
CASSFGGSQPQHF
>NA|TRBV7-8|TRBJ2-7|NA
TGTGCCAGCAGCCCCTCCAGAGTGTTCCTAGTTAGAATCCCCTACGAGCAGTACTTC
CASSPSRVFLVRIPYEQYF
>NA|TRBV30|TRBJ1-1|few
TGTGCCACGGAGAGTGGGTTGGGCACTGAAGCTTTCTTT
CATESGLGTEAFF
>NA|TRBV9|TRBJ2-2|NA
TGTGCCAGCAGCGTTTCCAGTAACACCGGGGAGCTGTTTTTT
CASSVSSNTGELFF
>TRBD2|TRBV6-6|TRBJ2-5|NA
TGTGCCAGCAGTTGGGGACTAGCGGGACAAGAGACCCAGTACTTC
CASSWGLAGQETQYF
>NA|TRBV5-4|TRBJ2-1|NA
TGTGCCAGCAGCCGAAAGGACGGCCACAATGAGCAGTTCTTC
CASSRKDGHNEQFF
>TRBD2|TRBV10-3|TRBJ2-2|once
TGTGCCATATCTAGCGGGAGGGCCAGGGCCGGGGAGCTGTTTTTT
CAISSGRARAGELFF
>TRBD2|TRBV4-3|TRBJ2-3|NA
TGCGCCAGCAGCCAGCTATGGGACTACCAAGGAGTAAGCACAGATACGCAGTATTTT
CASSQLWDYQGVSTDTQYF